This entry lists 30 T cell receptor beta chains sequenced from one sample in a study of metastatic and nonmetastatic thyroid tumors (dated by TCRdb to the early 2020s). Library method: PCR. Sequencing used an Illumina HiSeq 4000. TCRdb redid the processing of the public reads, applying fastp at Q25 and MiXCR, and retained in-frame beta chains. This sample has roughly 16,000 clones in its table, and about 28% of those were observed once. Of the sample, 10% is held by the ten largest clones. No patient had received any treatment before thyroid surgery. The sequenced sample consisted of blood. These receptor sequences come from a female donor with papillary thyroid cancer or a benign thyroid nodule (not recorded which). Some clones in this sample may be carry-over from other donors' samples.

V gene TRBV9 combines with J gene TRBJ1-1; TRBD1 is a possible D gene (6 bases). V was shortened by 4 bases and J by 5 bases, with 15 bases between the two germline ends. CDR3 length equals 14 residues. Germline CDR1 SGDLS, CDR2 YYNGEE. The CDR3 loop reads CASSRGRGSTEAFF. Written as DNA, the CDR3 is TGTGCCAGCAGCAGAGGAAGGGGGTCAACTGAAGCTTTCTTT. The entire variable domain, with the rest obtained from reference TRBV9 and TRBJ1-1, is as follows: DSGVTQTPKHLITATGQRVTLRCSPRSGDLSVYWYQQSLDQGLQFLIQYYNGEERAKGNILERFSAQQFPDLHSELNLSSLELGDSALYFCASSRGRGSTEAFFGQGTRLTVV.

This clone was seen ten or more times. CDR3 DNA: TGCAGTGCTAGAGAGGGAGCGGGCACAGATACGCAGTATTTT. Protein sequence: CSAREGAGTDTQYF. The genes are TRBV20-1 and TRBJ2-3; weak D call: TRBD2 (5 bases). The V end was cut by 0 bases, the J end by 1 base, with 8 bases between. CDR3 length: 14 residues. Per germline, CDR1 DFQATT and CDR2 SNEGSKA (reference sequence).

This clone was detected only a few times. This chain uses TRBV12-3 or TRBV12-4 with TRBJ2-7; possibly TRBD2 for D (6 bases). Trimming took 7 bases from V and 6 from J, leaving 13 bases between them. The CDR3 spans 12 residues. The DNA of the CDR3 is TGTGCCAGCAAGGGTCCGGGGGTCGAGCAGTACTTC. Amino acids: CASKGPGVEQYF.

The J gene is TRBJ2-3, the V gene TRBV12-3 or TRBV12-4; 8 nucleotides align to TRBD2. The CDR3 runs to 18 residues. Trimming at V came to 8 bases and at J to 2 bases, leaving 18 bases not matched to a gene. CDR3 residues: CASSGGGSAQLITDTQYF. CDR3 bases: TGTGCCAGCTCGGGCGGGGGGTCGGCTCAGCTAATCACAGATACGCAGTATTTT.

This rearrangement joins TRBV6-2 or TRBV6-3 to TRBJ1-1; D not certain. The CDR3 runs 13 residues. Deletions cut 11 bases from V and 0 bases from J, with 13 bases between. Germline lookup yields CDR1 MNHEY and CDR2 SVGEGT. This CDR3 is CALQVSVNTEAFF. The CDR3 region has the DNA TGTGCCCTCCAGGTCTCAGTGAACACTGAAGCTTTCTTT.

The chain combines TRBV6-5 with TRBJ2-2; TRBD2 matches 7 bases. V lost 4 bases to trimming and J lost 4 bases; unmatched junction nucleotides: 6. CDR1 and CDR2 from the germline V gene are MNHEY and SVGAGI. The CDR3 length is 15 residues. CDR3 sequence (DNA): TGTGCCAGCAGTTTTGAGTCGGGGGGCACCGGGGAGCTGTTTTTT. Protein: CASSFESGGTGELFF.

As for this clone: Here the CDR3 omits its conserved ending phenylalanine or tryptophan, so a read error is the likely source. The chain couples TRBV20-1 to TRBJ2-5; 8 nucleotides line up with TRBD1. The V gene's germline CDR1 is DFQATT and CDR2 SNEGSKA (reference sequence). CDR3 length: 15 residues. CDR3 sequence (DNA): TGCAGTGCTAGACATCTGACAGGGGCCGGGGAGAGCCAGTACGTC. It specifies CSARHLTGAGESQYV.

Relative to its sample, this clone is medium-sized. The chain is built from TRBV5-1 and TRBJ2-7; 11 bases match TRBD1. The V segment lost 4 bases and the J segment 7 bases; nucleotides outside the gene matches: 7. The CDR3 has 14 residues. Germline V gene lookup returns CDR1 SGHRS and CDR2 YFSETQ. The CDR3 loop is CASSPGQGAGEQYF. The CDR3, as DNA: TGCGCCAGCAGCCCCGGACAGGGGGCGGGGGAGCAGTACTTC. The full variable domain, rest sourced from reference TRBV5-1 and TRBJ2-7, is KAGVTQTPRYLIKTRGQQVTLSCSPISGHRSVSWYQQTPGQGLQFLFEYFSETQRNKGNFPGRFSGRQFSNSRSEMNVSTLELGDSALYLCASSPGQGAGEQYFGPGTRLTVT.

Ten or more counts support this clone. As DNA, the CDR3 is TGCAGTGCCCCCAGGGACCCGAACACCGGGGAGCTGTTTTTT. Protein sequence: CSAPRDPNTGELFF. The chain employs TRBV20-1 and TRBJ2-2; either TRBD1 or TRBD2 may supply D (5 bases each). CDR1 is DFQATT, CDR2 SNEGSKA, per germline (reference sequence). The CDR3 consists of 14 residues. Trimming stripped 6 bases from V and 0 bases from J, with 11 bases between.

By share, this clone ranks as medium-sized. The chain employs TRBV5-1 and TRBJ1-2; 7 bases map to TRBD1. The V segment lost 3 bases and the J segment 5 bases; nucleotides outside the gene matches: 10. Per the germline V gene, CDR1 is SGHRS and CDR2 is YFSETQ. The CDR3 has 15 residues. The chain's CDR3 is CASSSDGQDIYGYTF. The CDR3 bases are TGCGCCAGCAGCTCGGATGGACAGGATATTTATGGCTACACCTTC.

This clone was observed many times. The V gene is TRBV7-9, the J gene TRBJ2-2; D not resolved. Germline CDR1 is SEHNR and CDR2 is FQNEAQ (reference sequence). CDR3 size: 17 residues. Between the trimmed V and J ends, which lost 2 bases and 0 bases, there was a span of 13 bases. The CDR3: CASSLRADLTNTGELFF. The CDR3, as DNA: TGTGCCAGCAGCTTACGGGCTGACCTAACGAACACCGGGGAGCTGTTTTTT.

Only a few counts were recorded for this clone. J is TRBJ2-7 and V is TRBV28; 10 positions match TRBD1. This CDR3 has 15 amino acids. Germline V gene lookup returns CDR1 MDHEN and CDR2 SYDVKM. Trimming cost V 4 bases and J 4 bases; bases outside gene matches: 7. CDR3 DNA: TGTGCCAGCAGTTCAACCGGACAGGGGGGTTACGAGCAGTACTTC. It yields the protein CASSSTGQGGYEQYF.

This clone occurred many times. The rearrangement uses TRBV5-6 and TRBJ1-1; D gene uncertain. The CDR3 is 15 amino acids. Trimming cost V 2 bases and J 0 bases, with 11 bases left between them. Germline V gene sequence: CDR1 SGHDT, CDR2 YYEEEE. For the CDR3, the DNA is TGTGCCAGCAGCTTACGTGGCAAGATGAACACTGAAGCTTTCTTT. It specifies CASSLRGKMNTEAFF.

V and J are TRBV4-1 and TRBJ2-6; 10 positions match TRBD2. The ends lost 3 bases at V and 3 bases at J; junction bases unmatched: 8. Germline values: CDR1 MGHRA, CDR2 YSYEKL. The CDR3 totals 18 residues. This CDR3 reads CASSQWASGSGGANVLTF. The CDR3 DNA reads TGCGCCAGCAGCCAGTGGGCTAGCGGGAGCGGTGGGGCCAACGTCCTGACTTTC.

This clone is medium-sized (0.01 to 0.1%) by share. The DNA is left out, because the CDR3 cannot be placed on it with certainty; the CDR3 is given as TCRdb lists it. V and J are TRBV20-1 and TRBJ1-1. Germline CDR1 reads DFQATT; CDR2 reads SNEGSKA (reference sequence). The CDR3 length equals 13 residues, ends included. This CDR3 reads CSVPPEWVSEAFF.

Sample share makes this clone medium-sized (0.01 to 0.1%). This rearrangement joins TRBV24-1 to TRBJ2-7; no firm D call. V dropped 3 bases and J dropped 6 bases, with 11 bases sitting between them. Germline CDR1 KGHDR, CDR2 SFDVKD. The CDR3 runs to 13 residues. CDR3 sequence reads: CATSDSHGFEQYF. The DNA of the CDR3 is TGTGCCACCAGTGATAGTCATGGATTCGAGCAGTACTTC.

This clone is a singleton in its sample. The chain uses TRBV20-1 and TRBJ2-1, with 16 nucleotides matching TRBD2. V lost 5 bases, J lost 6 bases, and 7 bases stayed unmatched. CDR3 length: 16 amino acids. Per the germline V gene, CDR1 is DFQATT and CDR2 is SNEGSKA (reference sequence). The CDR3: CSAPGTSGGAGNEQFF. CDR3 DNA: TGCAGTGCTCCCGGGACTAGCGGGGGGGCCGGCAATGAGCAGTTCTTC.

The chain couples TRBV7-3 to TRBJ2-1, with D maybe TRBD2 (6 bases). CDR3 size: 14 residues. V was trimmed by 2 bases and J by 9 bases, leaving 14 bases between them. In germline, CDR1 is SGHTA, CDR2 FQGTGA. The CDR3 spells CASSLLGLGGEQFF. CDR3 coding DNA: TGTGCCAGCAGCTTATTGGGGTTGGGAGGTGAGCAGTTCTTC. The full variable domain, completed using reference TRBV7-3 and TRBJ2-1, is GAGVSQTPSNKVTEKGKYVELRCDPISGHTALYWYRQSLGQGPEFLIYFQGTGAADDSGLPNDRFFAVRPEGSVSTLKIQRTERGDSAVYLCASSLLGLGGEQFFGPGTRLTVL.

By proportion, this clone is medium-sized. J is TRBJ2-3 and V is TRBV2; D ambiguous. CDR1 is SNHLY and CDR2 is FYNNEI in the germline V gene. The CDR3 totals 11 residues. V lost 3 bases, J lost 10 bases, and 8 bases lay in between. CDR3 DNA sequence: TGTGCCAGCAGTGACCTAATTGCGCAGTATTTT. Protein: CASSDLIAQYF.

This clone was recorded at least ten times. The chain links TRBV10-3 to TRBJ2-1; weak D call: TRBD2 (6 bases). V was pared by 5 bases and J by 1 base, with 9 bases between. CDR1 is ENHRY, CDR2 SYGVKD, per germline. CDR3 size: 14 residues. The CDR3 region is CAISRDSSYNEQFF. CDR3 DNA: TGTGCCATCAGTCGGGACTCGTCCTACAATGAGCAGTTCTTC.

At least ten counts were recorded for this clone. A much more abundant neighbour one base away suggests this may be a read error. The J gene is TRBJ2-5, the V gene TRBV18; 7 positions agree with TRBD2. The CDR3 runs to 15 residues. Trimming cost V 3 bases and J 1 base; bases outside gene matches: 5. From germline, CDR1 is KGHSH and CDR2 LQKENI. CDR3 coding DNA: TGTGCCAGCTCACCCCAGACTAGCAGCCAAGAGACCCAGTACTTC. It is translated as CASSPQTSSQETQYF.

This clone was seen more than once but under ten times. CDR3 bases: TGTGCCAGCAGTTACGAACCGGGGGGCGTTGGCGGGGAGCTGTTTTTT. Translation gives CASSYEPGGVGGELFF. The rearrangement joins TRBV6-6 to TRBJ2-2; TRBD2 might be the D (7 bases). The CDR3 totals 16 residues. Germline V gives CDR1 MNHNY, CDR2 SVGAGI (reference sequence). Trimming cost V 2 bases and J 7 bases, with 17 bases left between them.

A note on this clone: Just one base apart from a much larger clone, this may be a read error. The rearrangement links TRBV5-6 to TRBJ2-7, with D unclear. Between the trimmed V and J ends, which lost 9 bases and 7 bases, there was a span of 17 bases. Per the germline V gene, CDR1 is SGHDT and CDR2 is YYEEEE. The CDR3 is made up of 12 amino acids. As DNA, the CDR3 is TGTGCCATCAGTCGGATCGCCCGGGAGCAGTACTTC. Protein product: CAISRIAREQYF.

CDR3 in DNA: TGCGCCAGCAGACTTGCCAGGGTTGAAGGCTACGAGCAGTACTTC. The encoded protein is CASRLARVEGYEQYF. The chain employs TRBV5-1 and TRBJ2-7, with D perhaps matching TRBD1 (5 bases). The CDR3 runs to 15 residues. V was pared by 5 bases and J by 3 bases, with 18 bases between. Germline values: CDR1 SGHRS, CDR2 YFSETQ.

This clone is classed as medium-sized. V and J are TRBV4-3 and TRBJ1-6, with no clear D. The length of the CDR3 is 12 residues. Trimming cost V 1 base and J 10 bases, with 5 bases left between them. Germline values: CDR1 LGHNA, CDR2 YSLEER. CDR3 DNA sequence: TGCGCCAGCAGCCAAGGGATGTCACCCCTCCACTTT. Translated: CASSQGMSPLHF.

This clone was picked up many times. The genes are TRBV5-6 and TRBJ1-6; D unclear. From germline, CDR1 is SGHDT and CDR2 YYEEEE. The CDR3 covers 17 residues. Between the trimmed V and J ends, which lost 1 base and 4 bases, there was a span of 15 bases. DNA of the CDR3: TGTGCCAGCAGCTTGCTCGACGGCCGGGAGTATAATTCACCCCTCCACTTT. Translating gives CASSLLDGREYNSPLHF.

This clone was observed a few times. V usage is TRBV6-1 and J usage is TRBJ2-1, with 8 nucleotides matching TRBD1. V lost 5 bases, J lost 7 bases, and 10 bases stayed unmatched. Germline assignment: CDR1 MNHNS and CDR2 SASEGT. This CDR3 is 15 amino acids long. The DNA for the CDR3 is TGTGCCAGCAGTCCCTACAGGGGGGTTTTGAATGAGCAGTTCTTC. As protein: CASSPYRGVLNEQFF.

The V call is TRBV30, the J call TRBJ1-2; 10 nucleotides align to TRBD1. V gave up 5 bases and J gave up 8 bases; unmatched junction bases: 2. The CDR3 contains 11 residues. Looked up from germline, CDR1 is GTSNPN and CDR2 is SVGIG (reference sequence). Written as DNA, the CDR3 is TGTGCCTGGGGACAGGGGGTAGGCTACACCTTC. Translated: CAWGQGVGYTF.

The rearrangement uses TRBV20-1 and TRBJ2-1, with TRBD2 matching 14 bases. Germline CDR1 DFQATT, CDR2 SNEGSKA (reference sequence). There are 16 residues in the CDR3. J was trimmed by 2 bases and V by 6 bases; bases with no gene match: 6. CDR3 region: CSAGGLAGDPYNEQFF. CDR3 nucleotide sequence: TGCAGTGCGGGGGGACTAGCGGGGGACCCCTACAATGAGCAGTTCTTC.

This sequence joins TRBV4-2 and TRBJ2-3; 7 nucleotides agree with TRBD2. Germline trimming cut 3 bases from V and 1 base from J; bases unmatched to any gene: 1. The CDR3 is made up of 14 amino acids. Germline V gene lookup returns CDR1 LGHNA and CDR2 YNFKEQ. The DNA of the CDR3 is TGTGCCAGCAGCCAGGGGGGGGGCACAGATACGCAGTATTTT. Protein sequence: CASSQGGGTDTQYF.